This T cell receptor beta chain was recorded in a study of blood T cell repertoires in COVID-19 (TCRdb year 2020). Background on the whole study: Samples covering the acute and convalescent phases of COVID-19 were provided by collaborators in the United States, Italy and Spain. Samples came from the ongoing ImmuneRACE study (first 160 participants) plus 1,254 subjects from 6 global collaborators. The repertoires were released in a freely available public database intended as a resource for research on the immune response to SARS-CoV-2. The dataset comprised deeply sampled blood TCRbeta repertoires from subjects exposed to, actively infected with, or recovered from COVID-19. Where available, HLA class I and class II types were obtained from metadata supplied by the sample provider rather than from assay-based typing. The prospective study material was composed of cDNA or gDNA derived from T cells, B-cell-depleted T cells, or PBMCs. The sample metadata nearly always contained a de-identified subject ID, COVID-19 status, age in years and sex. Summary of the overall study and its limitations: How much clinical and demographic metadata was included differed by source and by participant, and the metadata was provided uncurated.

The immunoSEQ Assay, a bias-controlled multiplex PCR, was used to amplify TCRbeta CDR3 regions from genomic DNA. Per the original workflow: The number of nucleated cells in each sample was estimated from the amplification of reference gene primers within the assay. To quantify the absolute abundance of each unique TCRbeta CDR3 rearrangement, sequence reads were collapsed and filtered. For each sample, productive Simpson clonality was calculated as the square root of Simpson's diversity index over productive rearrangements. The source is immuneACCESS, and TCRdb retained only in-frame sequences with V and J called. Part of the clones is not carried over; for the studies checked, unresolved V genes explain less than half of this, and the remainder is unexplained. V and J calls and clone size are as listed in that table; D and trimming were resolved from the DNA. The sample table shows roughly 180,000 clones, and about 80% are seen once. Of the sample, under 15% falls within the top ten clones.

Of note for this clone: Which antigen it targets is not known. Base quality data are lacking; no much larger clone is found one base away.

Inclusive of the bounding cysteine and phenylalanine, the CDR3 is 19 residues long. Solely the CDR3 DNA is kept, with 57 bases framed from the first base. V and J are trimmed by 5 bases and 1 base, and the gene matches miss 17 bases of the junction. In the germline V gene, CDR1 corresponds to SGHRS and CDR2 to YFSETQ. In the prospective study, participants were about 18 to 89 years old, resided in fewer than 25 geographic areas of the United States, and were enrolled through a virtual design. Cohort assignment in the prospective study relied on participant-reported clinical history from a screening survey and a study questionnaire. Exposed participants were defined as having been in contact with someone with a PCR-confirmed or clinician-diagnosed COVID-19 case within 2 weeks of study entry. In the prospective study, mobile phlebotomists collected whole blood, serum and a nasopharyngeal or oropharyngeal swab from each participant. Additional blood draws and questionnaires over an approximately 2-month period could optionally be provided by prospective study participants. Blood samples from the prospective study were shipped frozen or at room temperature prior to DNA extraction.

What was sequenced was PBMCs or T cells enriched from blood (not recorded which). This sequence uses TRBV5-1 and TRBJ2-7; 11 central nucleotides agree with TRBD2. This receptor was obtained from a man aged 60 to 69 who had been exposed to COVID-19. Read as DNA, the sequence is TGCGCCAGCAGAGTGGGACTAGCGGACCCCAACCCCTCGTCCTACGAGCAGTACTTC. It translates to CASRVGLADPNPSSYEQYF.